Included here is one TCR beta chain sequence, with context. This clonotype showed up just a few times. Its specific antigen is unknown. No much larger clone is present one base from it, and per-base qualities are unavailable. Libraries were prepared through 5' RACE. The listed sequencing device is Illumina HiSeq 2500. The second PCR ran for about 7 to 11 cycles and used a J-beta primer mix along with a sample-barcoded 5' primer. A unique molecular identifier was introduced onto each TCR beta cDNA molecule by a template-switch 5' adaptor carrying 12 random nucleotides. Each sample yielded at least 3 million CDR3-containing paired-end reads. First-strand cDNA was synthesized from all RNA with the Mint cDNA synthesis kit, primed by a TRBC-specific oligonucleotide. After uracil-DNA glycosylase treatment, a first 18-cycle PCR used universal primers M1SS and BC2_uni_R on all cDNA. In the authors' own workflow: For normalization, 1 million high-quality reads, each with a distinct molecular identifier, were randomly selected from each sample. Instead of being binned into consensus sequences, reads with shared molecular identifiers were discarded. CDR3 identification, clonotype clustering and error correction used MiTCR with a Q25 quality threshold and the strictest error-elimination algorithm. A nonparametric unseen species model with Euler transformation was used to estimate lower-bound total TCR beta diversity. The raw public reads went through TCRdb reprocessing: fastp at Q25, MiXCR clone calling, in-frame beta chains kept. Rows with one shared CDR3 protein collapse into an entry with the most common genes and DNA. It is TCRdb's table, rather than the study itself, that gives the V and J calls and clone size. This sample gives about 1.4 million distinct CDR3 sequences in total; around 55% of them show up just once. The top ten constitute over 5.5% of the sample.

The entry originates in a study of blood T cells in healthy people across ages (dated by TCRdb to about 2015). Background for the entire study: In model experiments, template switching captured about one uniquely barcoded TCR beta cDNA molecule for every two T cells. The study measured age-related changes in TCR beta repertoire diversity using deep sequencing normalized with unique cDNA molecular identifiers. Donors were grouped into four age groups: young (average roughly 15 years), middle-aged (around 39), aged (about 59) and long-lived (about 90). Two additional independent replicas of 1 million unique cDNA reads from the same blood draw were analyzed for two donors (one aged 18 to 30 and one aged 80 or older). To avoid experimental bias, donors of different ages were randomly spread across the sequencing lanes. The paper's findings and limits, for the study overall: Donor CMV infection status was unknown, potentially confounding age-related changes in expanded clonotypes. Total diversity estimates from one million sequenced T cells were considered lower bounds and underestimates. Because profiling used bulk unsorted PBMCs, naive and antigen-experienced compartments could not be compared conclusively. As age increased, observed TCR beta diversity per million T cells dropped in a roughly linear way, and a significant reduction was already evident by age roughly 36. Compared with the aged group, the long-lived group had more naive CD4+ T cells, fewer expanded clones and increased TCR diversity, suggesting age selection. Observed TCR beta diversity correlated strongly with the percentage of naive T cells measured by flow cytometry.

CDR1 and CDR2, looked up from the germline V gene (reference sequence), are SEHNR and FQNEAQ. V is trimmed back by 3 bases and J by 8 bases, and the junction contains 11 bases that no gene match accounts for. The CDR3 starts with the cysteine, ends with the phenylalanine, and has 16 residues. Just the 48-base CDR3 DNA is kept, in frame starting at base 1. The donors were about 40 Caucasian individuals from Russia, aged 6 to 90 years, who were systemically healthy. Each donor gave ten milliliters of peripheral blood, collected into EDTA-treated Vacutainer tubes. Ficoll-Paque density-gradient centrifugation was used to isolate PBMCs, with at least 7 million per sample. Total RNA was extracted from PBMCs with Trizol reagent, with at least 5 micrograms obtained per sample. Naive CD45RAhigh/CD27high T cell percentages were measured by flow cytometry on a PBMC aliquot from every donor.

This TCR came from a man younger than 35 in good health. The sample taken for sequencing was blood. This chain joins TRBV7-9 to TRBJ2-1, with 9 middle bases fitting TRBD1. The DNA sequence is given as TGTGCCAGCAGCTTTCGGGACCGGGACAGGGTCTATGAGCAGTTCTTC. It codes for CASSFRDRDRVYEQFF.